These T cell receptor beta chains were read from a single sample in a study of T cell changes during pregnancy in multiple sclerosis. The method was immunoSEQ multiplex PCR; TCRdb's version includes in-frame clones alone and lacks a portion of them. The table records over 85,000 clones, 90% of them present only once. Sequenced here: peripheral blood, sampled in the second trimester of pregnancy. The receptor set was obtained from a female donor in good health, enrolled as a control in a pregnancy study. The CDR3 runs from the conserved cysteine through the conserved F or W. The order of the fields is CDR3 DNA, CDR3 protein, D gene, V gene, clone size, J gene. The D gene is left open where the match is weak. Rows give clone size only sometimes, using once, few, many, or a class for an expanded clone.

cdr3_nt: TGTGCCTGGAGGGACAGAAACACTGAAGCTTTCTTT
cdr3_aa: CAWRDRNTEAFF
d_call: -
v_call: TRBV30
clone_size: -
j_call: TRBJ1-1

cdr3_nt: TGTGCCAGCAGCTTGCGGGGGACAGGGAATGAAAAACTGTTTTTT
cdr3_aa: CASSLRGTGNEKLFF
d_call: TRBD1
v_call: TRBV5-6
clone_size: -
j_call: TRBJ1-4

cdr3_nt: TGTGCCAGCAGCCCCCGGACAGCAATGAACACTGAAGCTTTCTTT
cdr3_aa: CASSPRTAMNTEAFF
d_call: -
v_call: TRBV9
clone_size: -
j_call: TRBJ1-1

cdr3_nt: TGTGCCATCAGTGACCCCAAGACAGGGAACAATTCACCCCTCCACTTT
cdr3_aa: CAISDPKTGNNSPLHF
d_call: TRBD1
v_call: TRBV10-3
clone_size: -
j_call: TRBJ1-6

cdr3_nt: TGTGCCAGCAGCGTCACTAGCGGGAGTCCCTACAATGAGCAGTTCTTC
cdr3_aa: CASSVTSGSPYNEQFF
d_call: TRBD2
v_call: TRBV9
clone_size: -
j_call: TRBJ2-1

cdr3_nt: TGTGCCAGCAGTTACGGTCAGGGCAATCAGCCCCAGCATTTT
cdr3_aa: CASSYGQGNQPQHF
d_call: -
v_call: TRBV6-6
clone_size: once
j_call: TRBJ1-5

cdr3_nt: TGTGCCAGCAAGGAGGTAGCGGGACCCAACGAGCAGTACTTC
cdr3_aa: CASKEVAGPNEQYF
d_call: TRBD2
v_call: TRBV28
clone_size: -
j_call: TRBJ2-7

cdr3_nt: TGCGCCAGCAGCCAAGCCTTGTACAATGAGCAGTTCTTC
cdr3_aa: CASSQALYNEQFF
d_call: -
v_call: TRBV4-3
clone_size: once
j_call: TRBJ2-1

cdr3_nt: TGTGCCAGCAGCCCCCGGGACAGGGTAGCCTACGAGCAGTACTTC
cdr3_aa: CASSPRDRVAYEQYF
d_call: TRBD1
v_call: TRBV6-4
clone_size: -
j_call: TRBJ2-7

cdr3_nt: TGTGCCAGCAGGTCGGCCCCAGGGGCCGAGCAGTACTTC
cdr3_aa: CASRSAPGAEQYF
d_call: -
v_call: TRBV28
clone_size: -
j_call: TRBJ2-7

cdr3_nt: TGTGCCAGCTCACCACAGTATAAAACCTTGACAACCTCTGGAAACACCATATATTTT
cdr3_aa: CASSPQYKTLTTSGNTIYF
d_call: -
v_call: TRBV18
clone_size: -
j_call: TRBJ1-3

cdr3_nt: TGCGCCAGCAGCTTGTCAGCGGGAGTAAAAGAGGGTGAGCAGTTCTTC
cdr3_aa: CASSLSAGVKEGEQFF
d_call: TRBD2
v_call: TRBV5-1
clone_size: once
j_call: TRBJ2-1

cdr3_nt: TGTGCCAGCAGGTATAGCGGGGGGGACTCCTACGAGCAGTACTTC
cdr3_aa: CASRYSGGDSYEQYF
d_call: TRBD2
v_call: TRBV6-1
clone_size: -
j_call: TRBJ2-7

cdr3_nt: TGTGCCAGCAGCTTGGGGACAGTGTCTGGAAACACCATATATTTT
cdr3_aa: CASSLGTVSGNTIYF
d_call: -
v_call: TRBV5-4
clone_size: -
j_call: TRBJ1-3

cdr3_nt: TGTGCCAGCAGCTTAAGGGGAGAGACCCAGTACTTC
cdr3_aa: CASSLRGETQYF
d_call: -
v_call: TRBV11-2
clone_size: -
j_call: TRBJ2-5

cdr3_nt: TGTGCCAGCAGCCAAGATAGGGAGGGGGAGCAGTTCTTC
cdr3_aa: CASSQDREGEQFF
d_call: TRBD2
v_call: TRBV4-2
clone_size: -
j_call: TRBJ2-1

cdr3_nt: TGCGCCAGCAGAGGGCTCGCTAGCGGGGGGTCCACAGATACGCAGTATTTT
cdr3_aa: CASRGLASGGSTDTQYF
d_call: TRBD2
v_call: TRBV5-1
clone_size: -
j_call: TRBJ2-3

cdr3_nt: TGTGCCAGCAGCTTAGCGAACCTCAGAGAGACCCAGTACTTC
cdr3_aa: CASSLANLRETQYF
d_call: -
v_call: TRBV7-6
clone_size: -
j_call: TRBJ2-5

cdr3_nt: TGTGCCACCCAAAGGAACAGGGACACTGAAGCTTTCTTT
cdr3_aa: CATQRNRDTEAFF
d_call: -
v_call: TRBV6-5
clone_size: -
j_call: TRBJ1-1

cdr3_nt: TGTGCCAGCAGGGGCCTGGCCACTGAAGCTTTCTTT
cdr3_aa: CASRGLATEAFF
d_call: -
v_call: TRBV2
clone_size: -
j_call: TRBJ1-1

cdr3_nt: TGTGCCAGCAGTGACGGATGGGCCGGCTATGGCTACACCTTC
cdr3_aa: CASSDGWAGYGYTF
d_call: -
v_call: TRBV6-4
clone_size: -
j_call: TRBJ1-2

cdr3_nt: TGTGCCAGCAGTCTGCTGACAGGGGGGATCTACAATGAGCAGTTCTTC
cdr3_aa: CASSLLTGGIYNEQFF
d_call: TRBD1
v_call: TRBV28
clone_size: -
j_call: TRBJ2-1

cdr3_nt: TGTGCCAGCAGGGGGGCGGGTAGCTCTGGAAACACCATATATTTT
cdr3_aa: CASRGAGSSGNTIYF
d_call: -
v_call: TRBV28
clone_size: -
j_call: TRBJ1-3

cdr3_nt: TGCGCCAGCAGCTTGGATGGTTCAGGTGAAGCTTTCTTT
cdr3_aa: CASSLDGSGEAFF
d_call: -
v_call: TRBV5-1
clone_size: -
j_call: TRBJ1-1

cdr3_nt: TGTGCCAGCAGTCCCCGACAGGCCTCCCTCTATGGCTACACCTTC
cdr3_aa: CASSPRQASLYGYTF
d_call: -
v_call: TRBV6-5
clone_size: -
j_call: TRBJ1-2

cdr3_nt: TGTGCCAGCAGTCGCGACAGAACTAACTATGGCTACACCTTC
cdr3_aa: CASSRDRTNYGYTF
d_call: -
v_call: TRBV6-5
clone_size: -
j_call: TRBJ1-2